A single sample gave rise to the 30 T cell receptor beta chains below, sequenced in a study of shared clonotypes between healthy human individuals. TCRdb's table, derived via immunoSEQ multiplex PCR, lists solely in-frame clones and lacks some. The sample holds 650,000 to 750,000 clones, about three quarters seen once. The specimen was memory CD4+ T cells sorted from blood. The subset: CD45RA-negative fraction. Receptors were obtained from a woman aged 25-40 years in good health.

This clone appeared a few times. This rearrangement joins TRBV4-2 to TRBJ2-7; D uncertain. CDR1 is LGHNA, CDR2 YNFKEQ, per germline. V lost 0 bases to trimming and J lost 12 bases, with 21 bases between them. This CDR3 has 15 residues. CDR3 amino acids: CASSQDNRAPLPLYF. The CDR3 DNA is TGTGCCAGCAGCCAAGATAACCGGGCCCCGCTCCCCTTGTACTTC.

This rearrangement joins TRBV28 to TRBJ2-7; 11 bases align to TRBD2. CDR3 length equals 14 residues. V trimming: 5 bases; J trimming: 3 bases; junction bases outside the gene matches: 3. CDR1 is MDHEN and CDR2 is SYDVKM in the germline V gene. In DNA form, the CDR3 reads TGTGCCAGCAGTCTCCTAGCGGGAGGCTACGAGCAGTACTTC. Residues: CASSLLAGGYEQYF.

The genes are TRBV29-1 and TRBJ2-7; 8 bases map to TRBD1. The germline V gene has CDR1 SQVTM and CDR2 ANQGSEA. Trimming at V came to 6 bases and at J to 3 bases, leaving 4 bases not matched to a gene. The CDR3 extends over 12 amino acids. CDR3 DNA sequence: TGCAGCGTCAGGGACAGGCGCTACGAGCAGTACTTC. Translating it yields CSVRDRRYEQYF.

The chain combines TRBV29-1 with TRBJ2-3; D may be TRBD2 (6 bases). Trimming took 7 bases from V and 3 from J, leaving 17 bases between them. Germline V gene data show CDR1 as SQVTM and CDR2 as ANQGSEA. The CDR3 covers 14 residues. Written as DNA, the CDR3 is TGCAGCGGAACAGGTCCCGGGGGAACAGATACGCAGTATTTT. Residues: CSGTGPGGTDTQYF.

This clone was found a few times. J is TRBJ1-5 and V is TRBV28; 11 bases line up with TRBD1. In germline, CDR1 is MDHEN, CDR2 SYDVKM. The CDR3 runs to 16 residues. J lost 7 bases, V lost 1 base, and 6 bases had no gene match. The CDR3 DNA reads as TGTGCCAGCAGTTTATTCTTTGGGACAGGGGGACAGCCCCAGCATTTT. Its protein is CASSLFFGTGGQPQHF.

V usage is TRBV12-5 and J usage is TRBJ1-5; TRBD1 aligns across 7 bases. This CDR3 comprises 13 residues. J was trimmed by 4 bases and V by 6 bases; bases with no gene match: 3. The germline CDR1 and CDR2 sequences are LGHNT and FRNRAP. Here the CDR3 DNA reads TGTGCTAGTGGCCGGGACAGTAATCAGCCCCAGCATTTT. It codes for CASGRDSNQPQHF.

This clone was counted between two and nine times. This chain joins TRBV12-1 and TRBJ2-7; TRBD1 is the table's D call and was not checked against the DNA. TRBV12-1 is reported as a pseudogene. There are 13 residues in the CDR3. CDR3 DNA sequence: TGTGCCAGCAGCCCGGCAGGGGGCTACGAGCAGTACTTC. This gives the protein CASSPAGGYEQYF.

V is TRBV5-4 and J is TRBJ1-2, with D unresolved. In germline, CDR1 is SGHNT, CDR2 YYREEE (reference sequence). V lost 4 bases and J 5 bases, leaving 9 bases between the germline ends. The CDR3 consists of 12 residues. The CDR3 nucleotides read TGTGCCAGCAGCAAGGATGAATATGGCTACACCTTC. Translating it yields CASSKDEYGYTF.

CDR3 amino acids: CANPTQGAYTEAFF. The CDR3, as DNA: TGTGCCAACCCAACACAGGGGGCGTACACTGAAGCTTTCTTT. The J gene is TRBJ1-1, the V gene TRBV27, with 9 positions matching TRBD1. Germline CDR1 is MNHEY and CDR2 is SMNVEV (reference sequence). There are 14 residues in the CDR3. V lost 10 bases to trimming and J lost 3 bases; unmatched junction nucleotides: 9.

The sample holds one count of this clone. The chain employs TRBV30 and TRBJ2-1, with TRBD1 matching 8 bases. Per the germline V gene, CDR1 is GTSNPN and CDR2 is SVGIG (reference sequence). The CDR3 totals 15 residues. V dropped 3 bases and J dropped 5; count of bases not matched to a gene: 9. CDR3 loop: CAWRIATGDHNEQFF. CDR3 bases: TGTGCCTGGAGAATCGCGACAGGGGATCACAATGAGCAGTTCTTC.

The rearrangement joins TRBV19 to TRBJ2-2; TRBD2 agrees at 8 bases. The ends lost 5 bases at V and 3 bases at J; junction bases unmatched: 8. CDR3 length: 16 residues. Germline V gene data show CDR1 as LNHDA and CDR2 as SQIVND (reference sequence). The DNA for the CDR3 is TGTGCCAGTAGTTCGGGACTAGGAACCTACACCGGGGAGCTGTTTTTT. Its protein product is CASSSGLGTYTGELFF.

The chain carries TRBV2 and TRBJ2-1, with TRBD1 identical over 11 bases. V dropped 8 bases and J dropped 2; count of bases not matched to a gene: 5. The CDR3 spans 15 residues. Germline-derived CDR1 and CDR2 are SNHLY and FYNNEI. The CDR3 spells CASRPDRGPYNEQFF. CDR3 bases: TGTGCCAGCCGTCCGGACAGGGGGCCCTACAATGAGCAGTTCTTC.

This chain connects TRBV30 to TRBJ2-1, with 9 bases matching TRBD2. The length of the CDR3 is 17 residues. V lost 0 bases to trimming and J lost 7 bases; unmatched junction nucleotides: 13. Germline-derived CDR1 and CDR2 are GTSNPN and SVGIG (reference sequence). This CDR3 is CAWSVTHLAGYSNEQFF. The CDR3 DNA is TGTGCCTGGAGTGTAACTCACCTAGCGGGATACTCAAATGAGCAGTTCTTC.

The V gene is TRBV6-6, the J gene TRBJ2-7, with D maybe TRBD1 (6 bases). The CDR3 runs 13 residues. The germline V gene encodes CDR1 MNHNY and CDR2 SVGAGI (reference sequence). The V and J ends lost 4 bases and 4 bases respectively, with 11 bases between them. This CDR3 is CASSSQGLYEQYF. Written as DNA, the CDR3 is TGTGCCAGCAGTTCACAGGGCCTATACGAGCAGTACTTC.

The chain employs TRBV5-4 and TRBJ2-1, with D possibly being TRBD1 (5 bases). In germline, CDR1 is SGHNT, CDR2 YYREEE (reference sequence). There are 12 residues in the CDR3. Trimming removed 4 bases from V and 10 bases from J, with 12 bases in between. This chain's CDR3 is CASSPPGQEQFF. The CDR3 bases are TGTGCCAGCAGCCCCCCCGGACAAGAGCAGTTCTTC. Combining the CDR3 with reference TRBV5-4 and TRBJ2-1 gives the whole variable domain ETGVTQSPTHLIKTRGQQVTLRCSSQSGHNTVSWYQQALGQGPQFIFQYYREEENGRGNFPPRFSGLQFPNYSSELNVNALELDDSALYLCASSPPGQEQFFGPGTRLTVL.

This chain joins TRBV5-1 and TRBJ2-7, with D possibly called TRBD1 or TRBD2 (5 bases each). CDR3 size: 15 residues. Trimming removed 4 bases at V and 0 bases at J, with 14 bases between. Germline CDR1 SGHRS, CDR2 YFSETQ. The CDR3 spells CASSPGTENSYEQYF. The CDR3, as DNA: TGCGCCAGCAGCCCTGGGACCGAAAACTCCTACGAGCAGTACTTC.

J is TRBJ1-5 and V is TRBV6-1, with D possibly TRBD1 on 6 matching bases. Germline V gene sequence: CDR1 MNHNS, CDR2 SASEGT. V was clipped by 4 bases and J by 0 bases, with 16 bases between them. This CDR3 comprises 17 residues. This CDR3 reads CASSGQGQGYSNQPQHF. The CDR3 DNA reads TGTGCCAGCAGTGGCCAAGGGCAGGGGTATAGCAATCAGCCCCAGCATTTT.

As regards this clone: Different DNA sequences within this sample yield the same CDR3. The chain uses TRBV9 and TRBJ2-3; D call uncertain. The germline gives CDR1 SGDLS, CDR2 YYNGEE. Trimming removed 5 bases from V and 2 bases from J, with 15 bases in between. CDR3 length: 15 amino acids. The CDR3 DNA is TGTGCCAGCAGTGATAGACTCGGGCCCACAGATACGCAGTATTTT. Encoded protein: CASSDRLGPTDTQYF.

This chain uses TRBV19 with TRBJ2-1; the match to TRBD2 covers 10 bases. J gave up 7 bases and V 3 bases, and 9 bases lay outside the gene matches. CDR3 length: 16 residues. Germline lookup yields CDR1 LNHDA and CDR2 SQIVND (reference sequence). The CDR3 sequence is CASSIRGLAGVNEQFF. The CDR3 DNA sequence: TGTGCCAGTAGTATTCGGGGGCTAGCGGGAGTGAATGAGCAGTTCTTC.

The chain is built from TRBV5-1 and TRBJ2-1; maybe TRBD2 (6 bases). From germline, CDR1 is SGHRS and CDR2 YFSETQ. V was clipped by 6 bases and J by 0 bases, with 16 bases between them. The CDR3 extends over 16 amino acids. In nucleotides, the CDR3 is TGCGCCAGCATCGGTTCGGGCGGGAACTCCTACAATGAGCAGTTCTTC. It specifies CASIGSGGNSYNEQFF.

The chain employs TRBV6-6 and TRBJ1-2, with 9 positions matching TRBD1. Germline V gives CDR1 MNHNY, CDR2 SVGAGI (reference sequence). Trimming cost V 5 bases and J 2 bases; bases outside gene matches: 9. The CDR3 totals 16 residues. CDR3 coding DNA: TGTGCCAGCAGTGTACGCTCCGGGACAGGGAACTATGGCTACACCTTC. This encodes CASSVRSGTGNYGYTF.

The gene calls are TRBV4-2 and TRBJ2-5; D unclear. The germline V gene encodes CDR1 LGHNA and CDR2 YNFKEQ. Trimming pared 3 bases from V and 5 bases from J, leaving 10 bases between. This CDR3 is built from 13 residues. DNA for the CDR3: TGTGCCAGCAGCCATGTGTTGGAGGAGACCCAGTACTTC. It translates to CASSHVLEETQYF.

This clone was seen at least ten times. The V gene is TRBV2, the J gene TRBJ2-7; 10 nucleotides match TRBD1. Germline CDR1 reads SNHLY; CDR2 reads FYNNEI. After removal of 4 bases from V and 5 bases from J, the junction contained 5 bases not matched to a gene. The CDR3 covers 14 residues. CDR3 loop: CASSVRDRGHEQYF. The CDR3 region has the DNA TGTGCCAGCAGTGTACGGGACAGGGGCCACGAGCAGTACTTC.

J is TRBJ1-6 and V is TRBV30, with no clear D. Germline CDR1 is GTSNPN and CDR2 is SVGIG (reference sequence). The CDR3 sequence is 13 residues long. V gave up 1 base and J gave up 4 bases, with 5 bases separating them. The CDR3 DNA sequence: TGTGCCTGGAGTGCTGCATATAATTCACCCCTCCACTTT. Translation gives CAWSAAYNSPLHF.

The chain carries TRBV6-5 and TRBJ2-1; D not resolved. Germline V gene lookup returns CDR1 MNHEY and CDR2 SVGAGI. V was shortened by 4 bases and J by 6 bases, with 13 bases between the two germline ends. The CDR3 runs 14 residues. The CDR3: CASSFTVLGNEQFF. Here the CDR3 DNA reads TGTGCCAGCAGTTTCACAGTCCTAGGCAATGAGCAGTTCTTC.

The chain couples TRBV29-1 to TRBJ2-3; D unresolved. CDR3 length: 14 residues. V was trimmed by 5 bases and J by 2 bases, leaving 14 bases between them. The V gene's germline CDR1 is SQVTM and CDR2 ANQGSEA. Here the CDR3 reads CSVQYDTHTDTQYF. DNA for the CDR3: TGCAGCGTTCAGTACGACACTCACACAGATACGCAGTATTTT.

For the CDR3, the DNA is TGTGCCAGCAAGGCCAGAAGTAATGAAAAACTGTTTTTT. Encoded protein: CASKARSNEKLFF. V is TRBV6-1 and J is TRBJ1-4, with D unclear. This CDR3 has 13 residues. The germline V gene encodes CDR1 MNHNS and CDR2 SASEGT. V was trimmed by 7 bases and J by 4 bases, leaving 10 bases between them.

The gene calls are TRBV10-2 and TRBJ2-1, with 7 bases lining up with TRBD1. Germline CDR1 WSHSY, CDR2 SAAADI. This CDR3 is built from 15 residues. V lost 6 bases and J lost 3; bases outside the gene matches: 8. CDR3 coding DNA: TGCGCCAGCAGGACTGACAGGGCCTTCTACAATGAGCAGTTCTTC. This encodes CASRTDRAFYNEQFF.

This chain links TRBV7-2 with TRBJ1-1; unclear D gene. Between the trimmed V and J ends, which lost 1 base and 11 bases, there was a span of 11 bases. Germline V gives CDR1 SGHTA, CDR2 FQGNSA. This CDR3 spans 12 amino acids. DNA for the CDR3: TGTGCCAGCAGCTTAGGGCCAGGAACCGCTTTCTTT. Its translation: CASSLGPGTAFF. Together with reference TRBV7-2 and TRBJ1-1, the CDR3 gives the full variable domain: GAGVSQSPSNKVTEKGKDVELRCDPISGHTALYWYRQSLGQGLEFLIYFQGNSAPDKSGLPSDRFSAERTGGSVSTLTIQRTQQEDSAVYLCASSLGPGTAFFGQGTRLTVV.

This chain connects TRBV19 to TRBJ2-1; 11 bases are shared with TRBD2. With V trimmed by 10 bases and J by 7 bases, 15 bases remained unmatched. Germline-derived CDR1 and CDR2 are LNHDA and SQIVND (reference sequence). The CDR3 length is 16 residues. The CDR3 nucleotides read TGTGCCACTCAAGCCTTGACTAGCGGGATAAGGAATGAGCAGTTCTTC. This translates into CATQALTSGIRNEQFF.